This T cell receptor beta chain comes out of a study of T cell repertoires and HLA-DP antigens. The CDR3 is 14 amino acids. Germline V CDR1 and CDR2: SGHAT, FQNNGV. Trimming pared 4 bases from V and 4 bases from J, leaving 11 bases between. Untouched CD4+ T cells were bead-isolated from PBMC at about 97.7% purity. Concerning this clone: What it binds is not known.

Some clones are missing from TCRdb's copy, which holds only in-frame ones; the method was immunoSEQ multiplex PCR. The sample records around 90,000 clones, roughly nine tenths being singletons. This receptor was identified in a man over 45 in good health and CMV-seronegative. Sequenced: CD4+ T cells from PBMCs. V is TRBV11-2 and J is TRBJ1-3; D gene uncertain. The CDR3: CASSYLSVGNTIYF. The CDR3 nucleotides are TGTGCCAGCAGCTATCTGAGCGTAGGAAACACCATATATTTT.